These T cell receptor beta chains were read from a single sample in a study of cytomegalovirus exposure and HLA in healthy donors. TCRdb's copy holds only in-frame clones and misses some; the assay was immunoSEQ multiplex PCR. The table has 150,000 to 200,000 clones, around 83% seen once. The specimen sequenced was PBMCs. The receptors shown here come from a woman in her forties or fifties in good health and CMV-seropositive. The CDR3 runs from the conserved cysteine through the conserved F or W. A D gene is named only where the DNA matches it firmly. Size is omitted from some rows. Given values are once, few, many or a class for expanded clones.

TRBJ2-1 | . | TRBV7-9 | . | TGTGCCAGCTGGGCAGGGAAGGGTAATGAGCAGTTCTTC | CASWAGKGNEQFF
TRBJ2-1 | few | TRBV28 | . | TGTGCCAGCAGCCTAGTTACGACAAGGGGTTCCCTAGATGAGCAGTTCTTC | CASSLVTTRGSLDEQFF
TRBJ1-4 | . | TRBV27 | . | TGTGCCAGCAGCCGCGGAGTCCGACATGAAAAACTGTTTTTT | CASSRGVRHEKLFF
TRBJ1-1 | . | TRBV4-1 | . | TGCGCCAGCAGCCAAGCAGTTCAGGGGACCTACGATGAAGCTTTCTTT | CASSQAVQGTYDEAFF
TRBJ2-2 | once | TRBV2 | . | TGTGCCAGCAGTGAAGCGGGGACACGGAACACCGGGGAGCTGTTTTTT | CASSEAGTRNTGELFF
TRBJ1-6 | . | TRBV6-5 | . | TGTGCCAGCAGTTACGCAGGGGCGGAATCACCCCTCCACTTT | CASSYAGAESPLHF
TRBJ1-5 | . | TRBV5-8 | . | TGTGCCAGCAGCTTGGAGGCAGGGATCAATCAGCCCCAGCATTTT | CASSLEAGINQPQHF
TRBJ2-1 | . | TRBV19 | TRBD2 | TGTGCCAGTAGGCCGACAGGGACTAGCGGTAGGGATGAGCAGTTCTTC | CASRPTGTSGRDEQFF
TRBJ1-2 | . | TRBV5-1 | TRBD1 | TGCGCCAGCAGCTCCGGGACAGGGTTCAACTATGGCTACACCTTC | CASSSGTGFNYGYTF
TRBJ1-1 | many | TRBV6-6 | . | TGTGCCAGCAGTATAAGGGGGAGAGACACTGAAGCTTTCTTT | CASSIRGRDTEAFF
TRBJ2-7 | few | TRBV28 | . | TGTGCCACCACACCCCCGGGACACTCCTACGAGCAGTACTTC | CATTPPGHSYEQYF
TRBJ1-4 | . | TRBV19 | . | TGTGCCAGTAGTGCCGGTACAACTAATGAAAAACTGTTTTTT | CASSAGTTNEKLFF
TRBJ2-3 | . | TRBV29-1 | TRBD2 | TGCAGCGTGACTAGCGGGAGTTCAGATACGCAGTATTTT | CSVTSGSSDTQYF
TRBJ2-4 | . | TRBV7-2 | TRBD2 | TGTGCCAGCAGCCGGACTAGCGGGGGGTGGGACATTCAGTACTTC | CASSRTSGGWDIQYF
TRBJ2-7 | once | TRBV5-1 | TRBD1 | TGCGCCAGCAGTCCGGGACAGGAGCTTGTGAAGCAGTACTTC | CASSPGQELVKQYF
TRBJ2-1 | . | TRBV5-1 | . | TGCGCCAGCAGCCCGCTCAGCAATGAGCAGTTCTTC | CASSPLSNEQFF
TRBJ2-7 | . | TRBV15 | TRBD1 | TGTGCCACCAGCAGAGTGACAGGGGGATTAATCGAGCAGTACTTC | CATSRVTGGLIEQYF
TRBJ2-5 | . | TRBV10-3 | TRBD2 | TGTGCCATAAGAGAGCGGGAGGGACGGGAGACCCAGTACTTC | CAIREREGRETQYF
TRBJ1-3 | . | TRBV5-1 | . | TGCGCCAGCAGCTTGGGGACATCAGGAAACACCATATATTTT | CASSLGTSGNTIYF
TRBJ2-7 | . | TRBV6-5 | TRBD2 | TGTGCCAGCAATCCAGCGGGAGCAGGAGCCGAGCAGTACTTC | CASNPAGAGAEQYF
TRBJ2-7 | . | TRBV4-1 | TRBD1 | TGCGCCAGCAGTTTTCTTTCCGGGACAGGGCACGAGCAGTACTTC | CASSFLSGTGHEQYF
TRBJ2-7 | . | TRBV18 | TRBD1 | TGTGCCAGCTCACCACCGGGGACAGGGCCCTTACCCTACGAGCAGTACTTC | CASSPPGTGPLPYEQYF
TRBJ2-1 | . | TRBV4-1 | . | TGCGCCAGCAGCCAAGTAGGTGCACATGGGAGGTTCTTC | CASSQVGAHGRFF
TRBJ2-5 | . | TRBV25-1 | TRBD1 | TGTGCCAGCAGTGAAATCAGGGGGACAGAGACCCAGTACTTC | CASSEIRGTETQYF
TRBJ2-4 | . | TRBV2 | . | TGTGCCAGCACATCGGAGGGTAAAGTAGCCAAAAACAGTCAGTACTTC | CASTSEGKVAKNSQYF
TRBJ2-7 | . | TRBV2 | TRBD2 | TGTGCCAGCATCCAGACTAGCGGGGTCTACGAGCAGTACTTC | CASIQTSGVYEQYF
TRBJ1-2 | . | TRBV6-5 | . | TGTGCCAGCAGTTCCCAGGGTGCTGGCTACACCTTC | CASSSQGAGYTF
TRBJ2-3 | . | TRBV18 | TRBD2 | TGTGCCAGCTCCGCAGCGGGAGTAGCGAATACGCAGTATTTT | CASSAAGVANTQYF
TRBJ2-3 | few | TRBV29-1 | TRBD2 | TGCAGCGTTGGGGTAGGACTAGGGAATACGCAGTATTTT | CSVGVGLGNTQYF
TRBJ1-1 | . | TRBV28 | . | TGTGCCAGCAGTTCTTTACAGGAGGGAGGCACTGAAGCTTTCTTT | CASSSLQEGGTEAFF
TRBJ2-5 | . | TRBV5-4 | . | TGTGCCAGCAGGAGGGGGGGTCAGGGGTGGCAAGAGACCCAGTACTTC | CASRRGGQGWQETQYF
TRBJ1-4 | . | TRBV30 | . | TGTGCCTGGAGTCGGGGGGCTGGAGAAAAACTGTTTTTT | CAWSRGAGEKLFF
TRBJ2-7 | . | TRBV18 | TRBD1 | TGTGCCAGCTCACCTCCCGGGACAGGGGACTACGCCTACGAGCAGTACTTC | CASSPPGTGDYAYEQYF
TRBJ2-3 | . | TRBV2 | TRBD2 | TGTGCCAGCAGCCAACAATCAGCGGGGCGAGGAGCAGATACGCAGTATTTT | CASSQQSAGRGADTQYF
TRBJ2-3 | . | TRBV15 | TRBD2 | TGTGCCACCAGCAGAGATGTGGGGACTAGCGGGTTCACAGATACGCAGTACTTT | CATSRDVGTSGFTDTQYF
TRBJ1-6 | . | TRBV25-1 | TRBD1 | TGTGCCAGCGGAGGGCCCTCGACAGGGAATTCACCCCTCCACTTT | CASGGPSTGNSPLHF
TRBJ2-7 | . | TRBV7-9 | . | TGTGCCAGCAGCACGACAGGATCCTACGAGCAGTACTTC | CASSTTGSYEQYF